Described below is a single TCR beta chain sequence and its context. What it binds is not known. Both TRBC1 and TRBC2 were covered by a beta constant-region primer of two equimolar oligonucleotides. Nested alpha and beta constant-region primers with the SP2 primer drove four PCR rounds on ligated cDNA. TCRdb independently ran MiXCR on the UMI-ligation and nested PCR reads; one entry per CDR3 protein. The sample records around 140,000 distinct CDR3 sequences, approximately 24% being singletons. This sample stems from a study of naive and memory T cell subsets. Notes on the study in general: Especially in CD8 cells, naive repertoires contained a few larger clonotypes, possibly CD45RA-re-expressing memory cells. Naive and memory subsets had different power law exponents for TCR abundance.

CMV status came from CD4+ T cell IFNgamma after overnight CMV lysate stimulation of fresh PBMCs. Cells stained for CD3, CD4, CD8, CD45RA and CD27 were sorted into four subsets. CDR3 length: 15 residues. Trimming removed 6 bases from V and 1 base from J, with 13 bases in between. This receptor was identified in a human donor in good health. This rearrangement joins TRBV12-3 or TRBV12-4 to TRBJ2-1, with unresolved D. Sequencing used naive CD4+ T cells from blood. The CDR3 protein is CASSPTLPSYNEQFF. The CDR3 DNA reads TGTGCCAGCAGCCCGACTCTCCCTTCCTACAATGAGCAGTTCTTC.